These 27 T cell receptor beta chains were all obtained from the same sample, sequenced in a study of PD-1 blockade in mismatch repair-deficient tumors. TCRdb's table, derived via immunoSEQ multiplex PCR, lists solely in-frame clones and lacks some. The sample contains some 100,000 clones, 82% of which appear only once. The sample here was peripheral blood, taken less than 37 weeks after starting pembrolizumab. The receptors derive from an adult with mismatch repair-deficient cancer.

The chain carries TRBV6-6 and TRBJ1-5; 10 bases match TRBD1. The CDR3 loop spans 15 amino acids. V shed 6 bases, J shed 2 bases, and the junction held 4 bases outside the gene matches. Germline values: CDR1 MNHNY, CDR2 SVGAGI (reference sequence). The CDR3 DNA sequence: TGTGCCAGCAGCCTGACAGGGGGCGGCAATCAGCCCCAGCATTTT. Translation: CASSLTGGGNQPQHF.

In its sample, this clone was seen a few times. The chain carries TRBV7-2 and TRBJ2-1; 8 positions agree with TRBD2. This CDR3 region has 15 residues. Germline V gene lookup returns CDR1 SGHTA and CDR2 FQGNSA. Germline trimming cut 8 bases from V and 1 base from J; bases unmatched to any gene: 7. The CDR3 bases are TGTGCCAGCCGTACTAGCGGTAGATCCTACAATGAGCAGTTCTTC. The encoded protein is CASRTSGRSYNEQFF.

Here the CDR3 DNA reads TGTGCCAGCAGTTTAGGAGTCCCTCCCTACGAGCAGTACTTC. This sequence encodes CASSLGVPPYEQYF. The chain uses TRBV27 and TRBJ2-7; D is unclear. Germline V gives CDR1 MNHEY, CDR2 SMNVEV (reference sequence). Trimming stripped 2 bases from V and 2 bases from J, with 10 bases between. The CDR3 is 14 residues long.

The chain employs TRBV14 and TRBJ2-1; possibly TRBD1 for D (7 bases). This CDR3 contains 12 residues. Trimming shortened V by 1 base and J by 14 bases, and 12 bases separated the two germline ends. Germline lookup yields CDR1 SGHDN and CDR2 FVKESK. The CDR3 nucleotides are TGTGCCAGCAGCCAAGTCCAGGGGGGAGAGTTCTTC. Translated, it gives CASSQVQGGEFF.

The CDR3 DNA sequence: TGCAGCGTTGAAGATCATCAGCGGGAGTCCAATGAGCAGTTCTTC. This sequence encodes CSVEDHQRESNEQFF. The chain uses TRBV29-1 and TRBJ2-1; 8 bases line up with TRBD2. J lost 6 bases, V lost 0 bases, and 7 bases had no gene match. Germline loops: CDR1 SQVTM, CDR2 ANQGSEA. The CDR3 has 15 residues.

This clone was picked up one time. Other nucleotide sequences from this sample produce the same CDR3. The chain has TRBV9 and TRBJ1-1, with D hard to call. With 0 bases removed from V and 3 bases from J, the gap between germline ends came to 3 bases. This CDR3 comprises 12 residues. CDR1 is SGDLS and CDR2 is YYNGEE in the germline V gene. The DNA for the CDR3 is TGTGCCAGCAGCGTAGGGCACACTGAAGCTTTCTTT. Protein product: CASSVGHTEAFF.

Written as DNA, the CDR3 is TGTGCCAGTAGTATAAGGGACAGCAGCCAAGAGACCCAGTACTTC. It yields the protein CASSIRDSSQETQYF. The chain has TRBV19 and TRBJ2-5, with 7 bases aligning to TRBD1. V shed 2 bases and J 1 base; nucleotides not matched to a gene: 4. In germline, CDR1 is LNHDA, CDR2 SQIVND (reference sequence). The CDR3 contains 15 residues.

The gene calls are TRBV29-1 and TRBJ1-1; TRBD1 agrees at 10 bases. Trimming at V came to 8 bases and at J to 6 bases, leaving 9 bases not matched to a gene. There are 13 residues in the CDR3. From germline, CDR1 is SQVTM and CDR2 ANQGSEA. The CDR3, as DNA: TGCAGCACAAGACAGGGGGCTTCTTCTGAAGCTTTCTTT. Its protein is CSTRQGASSEAFF.

The chain combines TRBV28 with TRBJ2-7; the D is unclear. CDR3 size: 12 residues. Germline CDR1 reads MDHEN; CDR2 reads SYDVKM. Trimming shortened V by 6 bases and J by 5 bases, and 11 bases separated the two germline ends. CDR3 DNA sequence: TGTGCCAGCAGCCTCCTGGGCAACGAGCAGTACTTC. This sequence encodes CASSLLGNEQYF.

V is TRBV28 and J is TRBJ1-2; 7 bases map to TRBD1. The CDR3 loop spans 15 amino acids. The junction had 13 bases not matched to a gene; V was cut back by 6 bases and J by 6 bases. In germline, CDR1 is MDHEN, CDR2 SYDVKM. In DNA, the CDR3 is TGTGCCAGCAGCCTCATACAGGGGATGCTTGATGGCTACACCTTC. Amino acid sequence: CASSLIQGMLDGYTF.

The CDR3: CASSPLRSSYEQYF. The CDR3 region has the DNA TGTGCCAGCTCACCACTCCGGTCCTCCTACGAGCAGTACTTC. The gene calls are TRBV18 and TRBJ2-7; D unresolved. CDR1 KGHSH and CDR2 LQKENI come from the germline V gene. V lost 1 base to trimming and J lost 0 bases, with 7 bases between them. This CDR3 contains 14 residues.

J is TRBJ2-1 and V is TRBV2; unclear D gene. The CDR3 is 11 amino acids. V lost 4 bases and J lost 7, with 5 bases in between. Germline-derived CDR1 and CDR2 are SNHLY and FYNNEI. CDR3 amino acids: CASSGSNEQFF. The CDR3 DNA is TGTGCCAGCAGTGGTAGTAATGAGCAGTTCTTC.

In regard to this clone: In the same sample, other DNA sequences code for this CDR3. The chain joins TRBV27 to TRBJ2-1, with D possibly called TRBD1 or TRBD2 (6 bases each). The CDR3 runs to 13 residues. Germline V gene sequence: CDR1 MNHEY, CDR2 SMNVEV (reference sequence). The V end was cut by 8 bases, the J end by 3 bases, with 11 bases between. In nucleotides, the CDR3 is TGTGCCAGCGGCAAGGGGGGCTACAATGAGCAGTTCTTC. Protein: CASGKGGYNEQFF.

CDR3 DNA: TGTGCCACTAAGCGGGAAAGCACCAATGAGCAGTTCTTC. Protein sequence: CATKRESTNEQFF. This chain connects TRBV2 to TRBJ2-1, with 7 bases matching TRBD2. This CDR3 region has 13 residues. Trimming removed 10 bases from V and 6 bases from J; junction bases left unmatched: 9. Germline V gene sequence: CDR1 SNHLY, CDR2 FYNNEI.

The chain is built from TRBV30 and TRBJ2-7; 7 bases fit TRBD2. Germline V gene lookup returns CDR1 GTSNPN and CDR2 SVGIG (reference sequence). This CDR3 has 13 residues. The junction had 6 bases not matched to a gene; V was cut back by 2 bases and J by 5 bases. CDR3 in amino acids: CAWSQTSFHEQYF. CDR3 nucleotide sequence: TGTGCCTGGAGTCAGACTAGCTTCCACGAGCAGTACTTC.

The V gene is TRBV6-5, the J gene TRBJ2-1, with D possibly being TRBD2 (6 bases). V was cut by 6 bases and J by 9 bases, with 9 bases left in between. Germline V gene sequence: CDR1 MNHEY, CDR2 SVGAGI. The CDR3 loop spans 11 amino acids. CDR3 in amino acids: CASSIAVEQFF. In nucleotides, the CDR3 is TGTGCCAGCAGCATAGCGGTTGAGCAGTTCTTC.

The chain uses TRBV25-1 and TRBJ2-3; 7 bases align to TRBD2. The CDR3 has 18 amino acids. Germline CDR1 and CDR2: MGHDK and SYGVNS. J lost 0 bases, V lost 4 bases, and 13 bases had no gene match. CDR3 sequence reads: CASSGGTTHSFSTDTQYF. In DNA, the CDR3 is TGTGCCAGCAGTGGAGGGACTACCCATTCTTTTAGCACAGATACGCAGTATTTT.

The CDR3 spells CASSLGNNQPQHF. CDR3 bases: TGTGCCAGCAGTTTAGGAAACAATCAGCCCCAGCATTTT. The V gene is TRBV27, the J gene TRBJ1-5; D is undetermined. V dropped 2 bases and J dropped 3 bases, with 5 bases sitting between them. This CDR3 contains 13 residues. From germline, CDR1 is MNHEY and CDR2 SMNVEV (reference sequence).

V gene TRBV6-1 combines with J gene TRBJ2-1; D is unresolved. This CDR3 is built from 13 residues. The V and J ends lost 4 bases and 5 bases respectively, with 9 bases between them. CDR1 is MNHNS, CDR2 SASEGT, per germline. CDR3 loop: CASSGWPNNEQFF. The CDR3, as DNA: TGTGCCAGCAGTGGATGGCCGAACAATGAGCAGTTCTTC.

The chain employs TRBV5-8 and TRBJ2-3, with D possibly being TRBD1 or TRBD2 (5 bases each). This CDR3 contains 12 residues. Between the trimmed V and J ends, which lost 0 bases and 9 bases, there was a span of 8 bases. Germline loops: CDR1 SGHTS, CDR2 YDEGEE. The CDR3 spells CASSLGRDTQYF. The CDR3 region has the DNA TGTGCCAGCAGCTTGGGCAGGGACACGCAGTATTTT.

J is TRBJ2-2 and V is TRBV30; D unclear. V was shortened by 1 base and J by 7 bases, with 13 bases between the two germline ends. Germline CDR1 is GTSNPN and CDR2 is SVGIG (reference sequence). This CDR3 has 14 residues. Here the CDR3 reads CAWSGSMLGGELFF. The CDR3 nucleotides are TGTGCCTGGAGTGGAAGCATGTTGGGCGGGGAGCTGTTTTTT.

The chain has TRBV11-2 and TRBJ2-6, with 10 bases lining up with TRBD2. The CDR3 loop spans 16 amino acids. Trimming cost V 5 bases and J 4 bases; bases outside gene matches: 5. Germline-derived CDR1 and CDR2 are SGHAT and FQNNGV. The CDR3 DNA is TGTGCCAGCAGCCTTAGCGGGAGGTCCGGGGCCAACGTCCTGACTTTC. Translation gives CASSLSGRSGANVLTF.

The genes are TRBV5-1 and TRBJ1-4; no definite D call. Per the germline V gene, CDR1 is SGHRS and CDR2 is YFSETQ. This CDR3 is built from 12 residues. Deletions cut 3 bases from V and 3 bases from J, with 3 bases between. CDR3 region: CASSSANEKLFF. The CDR3 coding sequence is TGCGCCAGCAGCTCAGCTAATGAAAAACTGTTTTTT.

V and J are TRBV5-6 and TRBJ2-7; D is uncertain. V was clipped by 4 bases and J by 3 bases, with 8 bases between them. The CDR3 is made up of 12 amino acids. The germline V gene encodes CDR1 SGHDT and CDR2 YYEEEE. The chain's CDR3 is CASSGQDYEQYF. The CDR3 nucleotides are TGTGCCAGCAGCGGCCAGGACTACGAGCAGTACTTC. Together with reference TRBV5-6 and TRBJ2-7, the CDR3 gives the full variable domain: DAGVTQSPTHLIKTRGQQVTLRCSPKSGHDTVSWYQQALGQGPQFIFQYYEEEERQRGNFPDRFSGHQFPNYSSELNVNALLLGDSALYLCASSGQDYEQYFGPGTRLTVT.

V is TRBV4-2 and J is TRBJ2-2; D possibly corresponds to TRBD2 (6 bases). The germline V and J ends were trimmed by 4 bases and 0 bases, with 9 bases remaining between them. CDR3 size: 15 residues. Germline CDR1 is LGHNA and CDR2 is YNFKEQ. This CDR3 reads CASSRDWTNTGELFF. DNA of the CDR3: TGTGCCAGCAGCCGGGACTGGACGAACACCGGGGAGCTGTTTTTT.

This clone was seen only once. The V call is TRBV27, the J call TRBJ2-2, with D perhaps TRBD2 (5 bases). The CDR3 has 15 amino acids. Per germline, CDR1 MNHEY and CDR2 SMNVEV (reference sequence). V was trimmed by 2 bases and J by 4 bases, leaving 11 bases between them. This chain's CDR3 is CASSLRVAGTGELFF. The CDR3 DNA reads TGTGCCAGCAGTTTACGCGTTGCGGGCACCGGGGAGCTGTTTTTT.

This sequence joins TRBV27 and TRBJ1-1; 7 bases are shared with TRBD1. CDR1 is MNHEY, CDR2 SMNVEV, per germline (reference sequence). CDR3 size: 12 residues. V shed 6 bases, J shed 8 bases, and the junction held 6 bases outside the gene matches. In nucleotides, the CDR3 is TGTGCCAGCAGGTACCCGGGACAGGAAGCTTTCTTT. As protein: CASRYPGQEAFF.